A single TCR beta chain is shown here with its context. These data come from a study of control samples from healthy donors and cancer patients. The CDR3 consists of 13 residues. Trimming took 6 bases from V and 3 from J, leaving 13 bases between them. Germline-derived CDR1 and CDR2 are SGHRS and YFSETQ. Produced via immunoSEQ multiplex PCR; TCRdb's table is partial and in-frame only. This sample's clone table lists approximately 190,000 clones. This sequence originates from a woman under 40 in good health. The sequenced material came from blood. The genes are TRBV5-1 and TRBJ2-7; perhaps D is TRBD1 or TRBD2 (5 bases each). The CDR3 here is CASTVRDGYEQYF. Written as DNA, the CDR3 is TGCGCCAGCACCGTTAGGGACGGCTACGAGCAGTACTTC. The full variable domain, in which reference TRBV5-1 and TRBJ2-7 provide the parts outside the CDR3, is KAGVTQTPRYLIKTRGQQVTLSCSPISGHRSVSWYQQTPGQGLQFLFEYFSETQRNKGNFPGRFSGRQFSNSRSEMNVSTLELGDSALYLCASTVRDGYEQYFGPGTRLTVT.